This entry features one T cell receptor (beta chain) sequence. Its matching antigen is unknown. The gene symbols are mouse symbols. Read coverage stops 1 residue before the CDR3 terminus; the germline J gene supplies the remainder. These data originate in a study of tissue T cells after allogeneic stem cell transplantation. Findings of the study overall: TCR repertoires tracked anatomic similarity, regardless of disease or transplant status.

Time point reported: mouse harvest day 14 after allogeneic transplant. Mouse grafts combined 10^7 T-cell-depleted bone marrow cells with 10^6 splenic CD5+ T cells. Mice had MHC-mismatched B6 into BALB/c GVHD, sampled day 7 or 14. Trimming took off 4 bases at V and 3 bases at J, with 11 bases between the two ends. The CDR3 loop spans 14 amino acids. The germline V gene encodes CDR1 SNHLY and CDR2 FYNGKV (reference sequence). Repertoires were generated with immunoSEQ multiplex PCR, while TCRdb's copy carries only in-frame clones and drops some. The table lists approximately 5,700 clones, less than 55% of them singletons.

The chain combines TRBV3 with TRBJ2-3; a possible D gene is TRBD1 (6 bases). The source of this sequence is a female BALB/c mouse given C57BL/6 T cells with graft-versus-host disease after an allogeneic hematopoietic cell transplant. The specimen was gut tissue. CDR3 DNA, as far as it was read: TGTGCCAGCAGCTCGCAGGGGAGGGCAGAAACGCTGTAT. Its protein product is CASSSQGRAETLY. The full CDR3 reads CASSSQGRAETLYF.